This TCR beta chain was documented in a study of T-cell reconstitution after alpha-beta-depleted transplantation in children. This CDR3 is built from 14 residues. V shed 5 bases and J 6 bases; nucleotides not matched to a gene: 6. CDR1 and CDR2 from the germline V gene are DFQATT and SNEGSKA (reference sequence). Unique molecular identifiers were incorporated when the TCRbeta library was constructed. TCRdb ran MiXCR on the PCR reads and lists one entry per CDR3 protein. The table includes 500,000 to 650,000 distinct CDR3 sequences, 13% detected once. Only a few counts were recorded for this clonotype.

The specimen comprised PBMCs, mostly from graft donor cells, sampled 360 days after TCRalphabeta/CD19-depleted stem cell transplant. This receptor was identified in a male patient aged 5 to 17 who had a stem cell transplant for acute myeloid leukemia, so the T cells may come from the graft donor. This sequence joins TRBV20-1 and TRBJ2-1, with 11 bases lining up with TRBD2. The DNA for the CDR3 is TGCAGTGCTGTAGCGGGAGGGCCCTCCAATGAGCAGTTCTTC. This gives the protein CSAVAGGPSNEQFF.